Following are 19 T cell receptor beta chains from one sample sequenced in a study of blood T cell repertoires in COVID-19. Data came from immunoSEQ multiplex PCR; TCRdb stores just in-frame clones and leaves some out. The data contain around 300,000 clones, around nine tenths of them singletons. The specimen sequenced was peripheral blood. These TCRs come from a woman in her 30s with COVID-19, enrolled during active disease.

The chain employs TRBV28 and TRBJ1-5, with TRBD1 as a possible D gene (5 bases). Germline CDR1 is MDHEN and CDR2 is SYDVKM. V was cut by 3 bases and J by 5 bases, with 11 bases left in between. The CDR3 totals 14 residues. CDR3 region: CASSFAGGDQPQHF. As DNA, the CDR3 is TGTGCCAGCAGTTTCGCGGGGGGAGATCAGCCCCAGCATTTT.

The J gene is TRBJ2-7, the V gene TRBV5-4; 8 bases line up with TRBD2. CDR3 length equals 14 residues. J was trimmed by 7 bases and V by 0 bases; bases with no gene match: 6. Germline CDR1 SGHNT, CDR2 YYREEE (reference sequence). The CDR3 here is CASSLEALAGEQYF. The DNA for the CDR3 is TGTGCCAGCAGCTTGGAGGCATTAGCGGGAGAGCAGTACTTC. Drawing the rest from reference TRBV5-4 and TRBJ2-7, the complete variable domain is ETGVTQSPTHLIKTRGQQVTLRCSSQSGHNTVSWYQQALGQGPQFIFQYYREEENGRGNFPPRFSGLQFPNYSSELNVNALELDDSALYLCASSLEALAGEQYFGPGTRLTVT.

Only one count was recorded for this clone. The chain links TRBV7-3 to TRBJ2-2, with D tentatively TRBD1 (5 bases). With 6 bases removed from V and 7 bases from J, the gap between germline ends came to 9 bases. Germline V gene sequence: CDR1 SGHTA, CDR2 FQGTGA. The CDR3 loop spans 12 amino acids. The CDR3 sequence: CASRPGYGELFF. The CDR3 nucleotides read TGTGCCAGCAGACCAGGGTACGGGGAGCTGTTTTTT.

CDR3 in amino acids: CASSSTGGTYEQYF. The DNA of the CDR3 is TGCGCCAGCAGCTCGACAGGCGGAACCTACGAGCAGTACTTC. The genes are TRBV5-1 and TRBJ2-7; TRBD1 is a possible D gene (6 bases). V dropped 3 bases and J dropped 2 bases, with 12 bases sitting between them. Germline assignment: CDR1 SGHRS and CDR2 YFSETQ. The CDR3 runs to 14 residues.

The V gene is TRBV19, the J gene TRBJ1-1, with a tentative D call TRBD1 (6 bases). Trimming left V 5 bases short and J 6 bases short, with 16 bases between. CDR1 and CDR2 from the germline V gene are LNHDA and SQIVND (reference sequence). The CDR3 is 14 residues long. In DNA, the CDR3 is TGTGCCAGTAGTCCTCGGGGGGCTGCGTCTGAAGCTTTCTTT. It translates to CASSPRGAASEAFF.

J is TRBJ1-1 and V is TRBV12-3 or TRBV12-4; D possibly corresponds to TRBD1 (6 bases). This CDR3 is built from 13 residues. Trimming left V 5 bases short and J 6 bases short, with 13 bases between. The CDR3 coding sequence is TGTGCCAGCAGTCAAACAGGGTACGCTGAAGCTTTCTTT. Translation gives CASSQTGYAEAFF.

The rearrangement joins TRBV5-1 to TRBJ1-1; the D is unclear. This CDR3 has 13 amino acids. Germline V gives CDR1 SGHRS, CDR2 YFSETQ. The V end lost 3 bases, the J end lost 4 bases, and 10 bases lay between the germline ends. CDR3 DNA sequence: TGCGCCAGCAGCTCGTCCCCTCGCACTGAAGCTTTCTTT. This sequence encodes CASSSSPRTEAFF.

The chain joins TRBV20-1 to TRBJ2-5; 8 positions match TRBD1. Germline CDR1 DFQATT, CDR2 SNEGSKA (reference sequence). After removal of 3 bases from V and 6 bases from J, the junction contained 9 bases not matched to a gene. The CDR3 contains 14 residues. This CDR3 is CSASHGQGVKTQYF. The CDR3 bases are TGCAGTGCTAGTCACGGACAGGGTGTGAAGACCCAGTACTTC.

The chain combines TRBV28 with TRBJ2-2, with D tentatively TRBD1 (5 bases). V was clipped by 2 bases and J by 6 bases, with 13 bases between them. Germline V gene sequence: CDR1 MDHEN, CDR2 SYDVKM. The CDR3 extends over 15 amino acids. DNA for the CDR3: TGTGCCAGCAGTTTACCCTCCCAGGGCGCCGGGGAGCTGTTTTTT. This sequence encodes CASSLPSQGAGELFF.

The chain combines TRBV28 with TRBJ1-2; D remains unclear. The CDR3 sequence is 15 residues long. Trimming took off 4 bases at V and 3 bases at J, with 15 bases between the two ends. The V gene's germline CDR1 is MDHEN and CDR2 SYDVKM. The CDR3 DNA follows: TGTGCCAGCAGTTCCTCCTTACCTATTGACTATGGCTACACCTTC. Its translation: CASSSSLPIDYGYTF.

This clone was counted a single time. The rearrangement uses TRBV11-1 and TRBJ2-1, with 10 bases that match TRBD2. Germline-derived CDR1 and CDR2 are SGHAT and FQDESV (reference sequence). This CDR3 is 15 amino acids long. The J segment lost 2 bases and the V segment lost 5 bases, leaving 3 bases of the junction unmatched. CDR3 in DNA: TGTGCCAGCAGCCCCGGGACTAGCGCCTACAATGAGCAGTTCTTC. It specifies CASSPGTSAYNEQFF.

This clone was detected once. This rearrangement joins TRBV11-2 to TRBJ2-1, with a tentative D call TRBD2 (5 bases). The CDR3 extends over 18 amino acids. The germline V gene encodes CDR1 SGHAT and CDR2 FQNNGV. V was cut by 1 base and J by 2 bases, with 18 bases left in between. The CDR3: CASSLAIRRLKAYNEQFF. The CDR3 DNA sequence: TGTGCCAGCAGCTTAGCAATAAGGAGGTTGAAGGCCTACAATGAGCAGTTCTTC.

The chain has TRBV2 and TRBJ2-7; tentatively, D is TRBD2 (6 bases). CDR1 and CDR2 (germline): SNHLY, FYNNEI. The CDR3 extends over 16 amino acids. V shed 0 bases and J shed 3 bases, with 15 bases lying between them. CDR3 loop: CASSEAGGTAGYEQYF. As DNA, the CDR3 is TGTGCCAGCAGTGAAGCGGGCGGGACTGCCGGCTACGAGCAGTACTTC.

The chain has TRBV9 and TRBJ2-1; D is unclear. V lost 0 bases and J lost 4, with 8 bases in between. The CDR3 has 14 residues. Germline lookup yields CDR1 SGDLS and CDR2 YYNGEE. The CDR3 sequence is CASSVGEKYNEQFF. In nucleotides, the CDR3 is TGTGCCAGCAGCGTAGGAGAGAAGTACAATGAGCAGTTCTTC.

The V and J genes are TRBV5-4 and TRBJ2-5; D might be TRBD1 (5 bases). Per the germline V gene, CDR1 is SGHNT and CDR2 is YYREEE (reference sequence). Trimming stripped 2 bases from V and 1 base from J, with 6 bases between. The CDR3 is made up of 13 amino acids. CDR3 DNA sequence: TGTGCCAGCAGCTTTGGGGCCCAAGAGACCCAGTACTTC. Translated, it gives CASSFGAQETQYF. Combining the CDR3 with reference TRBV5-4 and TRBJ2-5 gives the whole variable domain ETGVTQSPTHLIKTRGQQVTLRCSSQSGHNTVSWYQQALGQGPQFIFQYYREEENGRGNFPPRFSGLQFPNYSSELNVNALELDDSALYLCASSFGAQETQYFGPGTRLLVL.

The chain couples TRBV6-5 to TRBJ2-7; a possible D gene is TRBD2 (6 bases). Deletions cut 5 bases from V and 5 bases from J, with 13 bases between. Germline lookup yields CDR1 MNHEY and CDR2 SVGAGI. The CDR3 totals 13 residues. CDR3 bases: TGTGCCAGCAGTCGGGACTCGGGCCACGAGCAGTACTTC. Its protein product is CASSRDSGHEQYF.

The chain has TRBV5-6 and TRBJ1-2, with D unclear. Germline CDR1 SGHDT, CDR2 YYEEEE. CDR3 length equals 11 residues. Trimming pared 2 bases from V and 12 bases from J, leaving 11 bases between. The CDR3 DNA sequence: TGTGCCAGCAGCTTCGGGTTTTCCCACACCTTC. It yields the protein CASSFGFSHTF.

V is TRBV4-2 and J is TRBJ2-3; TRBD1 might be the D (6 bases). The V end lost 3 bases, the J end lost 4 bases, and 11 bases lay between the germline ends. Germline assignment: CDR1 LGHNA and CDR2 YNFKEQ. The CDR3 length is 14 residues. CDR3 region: CASSQHHRADTQYF. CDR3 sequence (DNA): TGTGCCAGCAGCCAGCACCACAGGGCAGATACGCAGTATTTT.

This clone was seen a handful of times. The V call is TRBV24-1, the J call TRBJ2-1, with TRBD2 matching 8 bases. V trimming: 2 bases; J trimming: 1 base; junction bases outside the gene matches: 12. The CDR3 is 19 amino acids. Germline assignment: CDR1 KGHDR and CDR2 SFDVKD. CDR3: CATSDSTPEAGDSYNEQFF. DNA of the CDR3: TGTGCCACCAGTGATTCGACTCCGGAAGCGGGAGATTCCTACAATGAGCAGTTCTTC.